This TCR beta chain is from a study of T cell responses to AZD1222 COVID-19 vaccine. The data were produced by immunoSEQ multiplex PCR, yet TCRdb's version contains in-frame clones alone and is incomplete. The sample consists of 140,000 or so clones, approximately 91% of them appearing once. The CDR3 sequence is 13 residues long. V lost 3 bases and J lost 4, with 8 bases in between. Germline V gene lookup returns CDR1 LGHDT and CDR2 YNNKEL (reference sequence). Of note for this clone: Its antigen is still unknown.

Points from the study as a whole: Nearly half of spike-specific TCRs reportedly go after variant regions that carry no mutations. Baseline seropositivity characterized only a handful of AZD1222 recipients.

This clonotype originated in an adult who received the AZD1222 COVID-19 vaccine. The gene calls are TRBV3-1 (or the pseudogene TRBV3-2) and TRBJ2-3; D uncertain. This material consisted of peripheral blood, taken 28 days after the second AZD1222 dose. The CDR3 DNA reads as TGTGCCAGCAGCCAGTTTTTAGCAGATACGCAGTATTTT. Translated, it gives CASSQFLADTQYF.